Included here is one TCR beta chain sequence, with context. The antigen is unknown. The CDR3 loop spans 12 amino acids. The data are from a study of vaccination and CD4 T cells after COVID-19. At the Johns Hopkins FTIC core, DNA taken from cultured CD4+ T cells was sequenced by way of the Oncomine TCR Beta short-read assay. TCRdb fed the PCR reads into MiXCR, producing one record per CDR3 protein. The table lists tens of thousands of distinct CDR3 sequences, around 42% of them singletons, with 15% to 20% in the top ten. This sample's treatment: roughly nine-day PBMC culture with coronavirus spike peptide pools or control peptides (ViraFEST assay).

The V gene is TRBV21-1, the J gene TRBJ2-3. TRBV21-1 is a pseudogene. The receptor comes from a human donor who received a COVID-19 vaccine. The sequencing used CD4+ T cells from blood, cultured in vitro, collected before SARS-CoV-2 vaccination. The chain's CDR3 is CASRKSTDTQYF. The CDR3 nucleotides are TGTGCCAGCAGGAAGAGCACAGATACGCAGTATTTT.